This is a list of T cell receptor beta chains from one sample in a study of tissue T cells after allogeneic stem cell transplantation. Generated by immunoSEQ multiplex PCR, the TCRdb table keeps only in-frame clones and is missing some. Among 2,500 to 3,000 clones listed, about 59% were seen once. The sample was duodenal tissue, taken at autopsy. These receptors came from an older male patient with steroid-refractory graft-versus-host disease after an allogeneic stem cell transplant. T cells may partly derive from the graft donor. CDR3s include the opening cysteine and the closing phenylalanine or tryptophan. Each record gives: D gene, V gene, CDR3 length, J gene, clone size, CDR3 DNA, CDR3 protein. D genes are given only for firm matches. Clone size is given for some rows only: seen once, a few or many times, or a class if the clone is expanded.

>TRBD1|TRBV19|16|TRBJ1-4|NA
TGTGCCAGTAGTATAACGGGACAGGGAGGAGATGAAAAACTGTTTTTT
CASSITGQGGDEKLFF
>TRBD1|TRBV18|16|TRBJ2-3|once
TGTGCCAGCTCAACCGGTAAACAGGGGTCCACAGATACGCAGTATTTT
CASSTGKQGSTDTQYF
>NA|TRBV15|16|TRBJ2-3|NA
TGTGCCACCAGCAGGGCGGGTGGTCCGGGCACAGATACGCAGTATTTT
CATSRAGGPGTDTQYF
>TRBD1|TRBV27|14|TRBJ1-2|NA
TGTGCCAGCAGTTTCGGGACAGGGGGACGCGGCTACACCTTC
CASSFGTGGRGYTF
>NA|TRBV10-3|14|TRBJ1-2|medium-sized
TGTGCCATCAGTGGTGACGGGATTAACTATGGCTACACCTTC
CAISGDGINYGYTF
>TRBD2|TRBV9|14|TRBJ2-1|NA
TGTGCCAGCAGCGGGACTAGCGGGAGGGATGAGCAGTTCTTC
CASSGTSGRDEQFF
>NA|TRBV3-1/TRBV3-2|14|TRBJ2-7|NA
TGTGCCAGCAGCCCTCCGGGGCCCTCCTACGAGCAGTACTTC
CASSPPGPSYEQYF
>NA|TRBV10-3|14|TRBJ1-5|NA
TGTGCCATCAGTGACGGACAGACTTATCAGCCCCAGCATTTT
CAISDGQTYQPQHF
>NA|TRBV6-1|13|TRBJ2-3|NA
TGTGCCAGCAGGGAAGGACCCCAGGGTACGCAGTATTTT
CASREGPQGTQYF
>NA|TRBV9|15|TRBJ2-5|NA
TGTGCCAGCAGCGTAGATGGGGCTGCAGGAGAGACCCAGTACTTC
CASSVDGAAGETQYF
>NA|TRBV11-3|13|TRBJ2-1|NA
TGTGCCAGCAGCCTACAACTACGGGGTGAGCAGTTCTTC
CASSLQLRGEQFF
>NA|TRBV6-5|11|TRBJ1-3|medium-sized
TGTGCCAGCAAGGCTGGAAACACCATATATTTT
CASKAGNTIYF
>NA|TRBV7-3|14|TRBJ2-7|NA
TGTGCCAGCAGCTTACAACCAGGGGACTACGAGCAGTACTTC
CASSLQPGDYEQYF
>TRBD2|TRBV11-3|18|TRBJ2-3|NA
TGTGCCAGCAGCTTAGATCATCGAGGGACTAGCGGCACAGATACGCAGTATTTT
CASSLDHRGTSGTDTQYF
>NA|TRBV6-6|14|TRBJ2-5|few
TGTGCCAGCAGCTACGGTGTTAGGGACGAGACCCAGTACTTC
CASSYGVRDETQYF
>NA|TRBV11-2|15|TRBJ2-7|NA
TGTGCCAGCAGCCTGGAGGGGGGTAGCTCCTACGAGCAGTACTTC
CASSLEGGSSYEQYF
>NA|TRBV4-3|14|TRBJ1-3|NA
TGCGCCAGCAGCTCCATGGGGGTTGGAAACACCATATATTTT
CASSSMGVGNTIYF
>NA|TRBV14|15|TRBJ2-5|medium-sized
TGTGCCAGCAGCCAGATGGCCGGTGATTATGAGACCCAGTACTTC
CASSQMAGDYETQYF
>NA|TRBV4-3|15|TRBJ1-2|large
TGCGCCAGCAGCCAAGAATTACAGGGAGTCTATGGCTACACCTTC
CASSQELQGVYGYTF
>NA|TRBV4-1|18|TRBJ2-3|NA
TGCGCCAGCAGCCAAGGCCTCTCGGGGCGGACTAGCACAGATACGCAGTATTTT
CASSQGLSGRTSTDTQYF
>TRBD1|TRBV15|16|TRBJ1-4|NA
TGTGCCACCGGCAGAGAACAGGGGGTGGGAAATGAAAAACTGTTTTTT
CATGREQGVGNEKLFF
>NA|TRBV5-6|15|TRBJ2-7|few
TGTGCCAGCAGCCCCCCGGGGGCACCTTTCTACGAGCAGTACTTC
CASSPPGAPFYEQYF